The clone carrying this TCR beta chain was detected only a few times. Its matching antigen is unknown. This specimen comes from a study of T cells after yellow fever vaccination. Findings and caveats of the study: Any FACS-sorted repertoire could hold abundant clonotypes that contaminate it from the bulk population. Shared CD4/CD8 clonotypes were a small share, likely from convergent recombination.

V shed 10 bases and J shed 3 bases, with 18 bases lying between them. The CDR3 contains 14 residues. Germline assignment: CDR1 MNHEY and CDR2 SVGAGI. For TCR, cDNA came from 5'RACE template switching, which added a universal primer site and UMIs. TCRdb ran MiXCR on the 5' RACE reads and lists one entry per CDR3 protein. The data contain fewer than 500,000 distinct CDR3 sequences, 15% to 20% of them seen just once; the ten biggest clones take up 18%. The sample was PBMCs, taken before the yellow fever booster vaccination. The receptor was derived from a young man who received the YFV17D yellow fever vaccine. The chain couples TRBV6-5 to TRBJ1-1, with D tentatively TRBD1 (6 bases). CDR3 in amino acids: CATTSRGSYTEAFF. The CDR3 coding sequence is TGTGCCACCACTTCCAGGGGCTCCTACACTGAAGCTTTCTTT.